This T cell receptor (beta chain) was sequenced in a study of regulatory T cells in long-lasting Graves disease. Study-level results: There were preferences for TRBV28, TRBJ1-2 and TRBJ2-5 in persistent disease. It was peripheral blood alone, not thyroid tissue, that was studied.

A note on this clonotype: Its cognate antigen is unknown.

With iRepertoire HTBI primers and Arm-PCR of CDR3 regions, TCR beta libraries were built. Each CDR3 protein is one row after TCRdb ran MiXCR on the multiplex PCR reads. The top ten hold around 19% of the sample, which has fewer than 650,000 distinct CDR3 sequences, less than 20% seen once. Germline CDR1 is LGHDT and CDR2 is YNNKEL (reference sequence). This CDR3 has 15 residues. V was pared by 2 bases and J by 3 bases, with 6 bases of the junction left unmatched. The time point here: newly diagnosed GD, antithyroid drugs for less than 3 months. PBMCs were the source of the RNA used for TCR sequencing. This sample also appeared in a second study, on T cells in Graves' hyperthyroidism and ophthalmopathy. According to that study: Graves' hyperthyroidism was deemed stable given no ophthalmopathy progression within 18 months.

This TCR came from a woman aged 25 to 39 with Graves disease. The chain joins TRBV3-1 to TRBJ2-7; 8 bases fit TRBD2. This sample comprised peripheral blood mononuclear cells (PBMCs), obtained at new diagnosis, from a patient treated with antithyroid drugs. Here the CDR3 DNA reads TGTGCCAGCAGCCAAATGACTAGCGCATACTACGAGCAGTACTTC. Translating it yields CASSQMTSAYYEQYF.